This T cell receptor beta chain stems from a study of cytomegalovirus exposure and HLA in healthy donors. This clone was found a few times. Germline V CDR1 and CDR2: SEHNR, FQNEAQ (reference sequence). This CDR3 comprises 14 residues. The V end lost 5 bases, the J end lost 7 bases, and 12 bases lay between the germline ends. PCR employed 60 Vbeta and 13 Jbeta primers. TCRdb's table, derived via immunoSEQ multiplex PCR, lists solely in-frame clones and lacks some. The sample includes roughly 130,000 clones, around 72% of them seen just once. This TCR was sampled from a human donor in good health. The V and J genes are TRBV7-9 and TRBJ1-6; D not resolved. The sample was PBMCs. The CDR3 DNA sequence: TGTGCCAGCAGCGAAAGTATAGTAAATTCACCCCTCCACTTT. This gives the protein CASSESIVNSPLHF.